What follows describes a single TCR beta chain. The antigen remains unidentified. Sequencing used immunoSEQ multiplex PCR; TCRdb keeps in-frame clones, though not all of them. This table holds 55,000 to 70,000 clones, 85% to 95% found once. The sample comes from a study of T cell clonotyping in hematopoietic cell transplantation. This CDR3 spans 13 amino acids. Germline-derived CDR1 and CDR2 are SQVTM and ANQGSEA. The ends lost 7 bases at V and 3 bases at J; junction bases unmatched: 8. Study outcomes and limitations: Broader posttransplant TCR repertoire diversity was predicted by graft donor and pretransplant recipient Inverse Simpson Index values. Few recipient clonotypes overlapped donors; over 95% were de novo at given depth. Pathologically expanded recipient clonotypes increased progressively from day 30 to day 180 as diversity fell.

The receptor's source is a man aged 50 to 60 in good health. Some clones in this sample may be carry-over from other donors' samples. This chain connects TRBV29-1 to TRBJ1-2, with TRBD1 matching 7 bases. Sequencing was done on a sample of peripheral blood mononuclear cells. The CDR3 DNA is TGCAGCGCTAGGACAGGTCCAGACTATGGCTACACCTTC. Protein sequence: CSARTGPDYGYTF.